This T cell receptor (beta chain) originates from a study of molecular identifiers for immune sequencing clone quantification. The length of the CDR3 is 15 residues. The ends lost 1 base at V and 3 bases at J; junction bases unmatched: 4. In germline, CDR1 is SGHAT, CDR2 FQNNGV. MiXCR was run by TCRdb on the PCR reads, yielding one entry per CDR3 protein. This table holds about 70,000 distinct CDR3 sequences, 15% to 20% found once. This chain connects TRBV11-2 to TRBJ2-7, with 9 bases matching TRBD2. The source material was naive CD8+ T cells from blood, with Jurkat cell RNA spiked in. Documented subset: FACS-sorted CD8+CD4-CCR7+CD45RA+ naive T cells. This TCR derives from a human donor in good health. Some libraries in this study had Jurkat cell RNA spiked in. Written as DNA, the CDR3 is TGTGCCAGCAGCTTAGTCAGCGGGGGGCGCTACGAGCAGTACTTC. It translates to CASSLVSGGRYEQYF.